Listed below are T cell receptor beta chains from one sample, sequenced in a study of T-cell reconstitution after alpha-beta-depleted transplantation in children. TCRdb reprocessed the PCR reads with MiXCR, giving one entry per CDR3 protein. This table holds about 210,000 distinct CDR3 sequences, approximately 17% found once. The source material was PBMCs, mostly from graft donor cells, sampled 360 days after TCRalphabeta/CD19-depleted stem cell transplant. These receptors originate from a male patient aged 2-10 years who had a stem cell transplant for acute lymphoblastic leukemia, so the T cells may come from the graft donor. Both conserved end residues are part of each CDR3. D genes are given only for firm matches. The size entry is marked missing in some rows and otherwise reads once, few, many or a size class.

j_gene | v_gene | d_gene | abundance | CDR3aa | CDR3nt
TRBJ1-5 | TRBV15 | TRBD1 | NA | CATGQGWGFSSNQPQHF | TGTGCCACCGGACAGGGATGGGGGTTCTCAAGCAATCAGCCCCAGCATTTT
TRBJ2-7 | TRBV7-2 | TRBD2 | once | CASSSLAGQQYF | TGTGCCAGCAGCTCCCTAGCGGGGCAGCAGTACTTC
TRBJ2-7 | TRBV7-6 | NA | few | CASSPILTPYYEQYF | TGTGCCAGCAGCCCAATCCTAACACCTTACTACGAGCAGTACTTC
TRBJ2-1 | TRBV12-3/TRBV12-4 | TRBD2 | few | CASSFPGLAGLSPGREQFF | TGTGCCAGCAGTTTTCCGGGACTAGCGGGACTCTCCCCAGGTCGTGAGCAGTTCTTC
TRBJ1-2 | TRBV10-3 | NA | few | CAISARGRGGYTF | TGTGCCATCAGCGCCCGGGGGCGCGGTGGCTACACCTTC
TRBJ2-7 | TRBV5-1 | TRBD1 | NA | CASSLQGQSSSYEQYF | TGCGCCAGCAGCTTGCAGGGACAGTCGAGCTCCTACGAGCAGTACTTC
TRBJ2-1 | TRBV5-1 | NA | NA | CASSLGGVYNEQFF | TGCGCCAGCAGCTTGGGGGGGGTTTACAATGAGCAGTTCTTC
TRBJ1-3 | TRBV7-2 | NA | few | CASSLVALGSGNTIYF | TGTGCCAGCAGCTTAGTTGCGCTCGGCTCTGGAAACACCATATATTTT
TRBJ2-1 | TRBV25-1 | NA | many | CASTEFEHEQFF | TGTGCCAGCACCGAATTTGAACATGAGCAGTTCTTC
TRBJ2-3 | TRBV20-1 | NA | once | CSGAGEDTQYF | TGCAGTGGGGCAGGGGAAGATACGCAGTATTTT
TRBJ1-2 | TRBV11-1 | NA | few | CASSSTKYGAGYFYGYTF | TGTGCCAGCAGCTCTACAAAATATGGGGCAGGCTATTTCTATGGCTACACCTTC
TRBJ2-7 | TRBV7-6 | TRBD1 | NA | CASSLEPRTGDEQYF | TGTGCCAGCAGCTTGGAACCCAGGACAGGGGACGAGCAGTACTTC
TRBJ1-5 | TRBV4-2 | NA | few | CASSQDNQPQHF | TGTGCCAGCAGCCAAGATAATCAGCCCCAGCATTTT
TRBJ2-4 | TRBV14 | NA | few | CASSQEPRDPGNIQYF | TGTGCCAGCAGCCAAGAGCCCCGGGACCCTGGCAACATTCAGTACTTC
TRBJ2-4 | TRBV11-2 | NA | many | CASSGRIAKNIQYF | TGTGCCAGCAGCGGAAGAATAGCCAAAAACATTCAGTACTTC
TRBJ2-1 | TRBV5-6 | TRBD2 | once | CASRSLAGGYNEQFF | TGTGCCAGCAGGTCGCTAGCGGGGGGGTACAATGAGCAGTTCTTC
TRBJ1-3 | TRBV25-1 | TRBD1 | NA | CASSERQGASGNTIYF | TGTGCCAGCAGTGAGAGACAGGGGGCCTCTGGAAACACCATATATTTT
TRBJ1-6 | TRBV12-3/TRBV12-4 | NA | few | CASTIGGGAGVGNSPLHF | TGTGCCAGCACTATAGGAGGAGGGGCAGGGGTTGGTAATTCACCCCTCCACTTT
TRBJ2-2 | TRBV5-4 | TRBD2 | few | CASSQGLAANTGELFF | TGTGCCAGCAGCCAGGGACTAGCGGCGAACACCGGGGAGCTGTTTTTT
TRBJ2-1 | TRBV28 | NA | NA | CASSFGDSSSGEQFF | TGTGCCAGCAGTTTCGGGGACTCCTCCTCCGGTGAGCAGTTCTTC
TRBJ2-4 | TRBV5-5 | TRBD1 | NA | CASSEDRNFGKNIQYF | TGTGCCAGCAGCGAGGACAGGAACTTTGGGAAAAACATTCAGTACTTC
TRBJ2-7 | TRBV5-5 | TRBD1 | many | CASSRTGDYEQYF | TGTGCCAGCAGCCGGACAGGGGACTACGAGCAGTACTTC
TRBJ1-1 | TRBV3-1 | NA | NA | CASSQVLRIVNTEAFF | TGTGCCAGCAGCCAAGTCCTCCGTATAGTGAACACTGAAGCTTTCTTT
TRBJ1-1 | TRBV29-1 | TRBD1 | NA | CSVGQGVGTEAFF | TGCAGCGTCGGACAGGGAGTAGGCACTGAAGCTTTCTTT
TRBJ2-1 | TRBV5-1 | NA | NA | CASKLQGLTYNEQFF | TGCGCCAGCAAGCTCCAGGGACTCACCTACAATGAGCAGTTCTTC
TRBJ2-5 | TRBV5-1 | NA | few | CASSLWSEETQYF | TGCGCCAGCAGCTTGTGGTCGGAGGAGACCCAGTACTTC
TRBJ2-2 | TRBV7-6 | NA | NA | CASSLESISTGELFF | TGTGCCAGCAGCTTAGAATCGATATCCACCGGGGAGCTGTTTTTT
TRBJ1-3 | TRBV9 | TRBD1 | few | CASTFGTDSGNTIYF | TGTGCCAGCACCTTCGGGACAGACTCTGGAAACACCATATATTTT
TRBJ1-1 | TRBV27 | TRBD1 | few | CASSVFRQGANTEAFF | TGTGCCAGCAGCGTCTTTCGTCAGGGGGCGAACACTGAAGCTTTCTTT